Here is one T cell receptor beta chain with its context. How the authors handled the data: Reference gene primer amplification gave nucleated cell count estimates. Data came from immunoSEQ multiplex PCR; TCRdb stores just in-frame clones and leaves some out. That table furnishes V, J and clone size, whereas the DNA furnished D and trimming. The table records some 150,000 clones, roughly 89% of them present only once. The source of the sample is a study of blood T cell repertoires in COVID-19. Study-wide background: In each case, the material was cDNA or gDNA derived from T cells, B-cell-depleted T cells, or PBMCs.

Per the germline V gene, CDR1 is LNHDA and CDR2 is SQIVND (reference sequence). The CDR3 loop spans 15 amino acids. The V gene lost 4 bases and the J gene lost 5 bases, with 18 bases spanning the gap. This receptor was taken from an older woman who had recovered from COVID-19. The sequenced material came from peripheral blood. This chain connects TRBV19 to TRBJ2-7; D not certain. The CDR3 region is CASSTAKKILNEQYF. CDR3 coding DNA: TGTGCCAGTAGTACAGCGAAGAAGATACTCAACGAGCAGTACTTC.